A selection of T cell receptor beta chains follows, all from one sample in a study of T cell responses to AZD1222 COVID-19 vaccine. Clones were sequenced by immunoSEQ multiplex PCR, and TCRdb holds only the in-frame ones, with some missing. The data show about 99,000 clones, 87% seen once. The sequenced sample was peripheral blood, obtained on day 0 of AZD1222 vaccination. These receptors were collected from an adult in good health. The CDR3 runs from the conserved cysteine through the conserved F or W.

v_call,j_call,cdr3_aa
TRBV7-2,TRBJ1-5,CASSLEDGFNQPQHF
TRBV14,TRBJ1-6,CASSQDVGSYNSPLHF
TRBV6-6,TRBJ1-2,CASSPGPAYGYTF
TRBV6-2/TRBV6-3,TRBJ2-3,CASSYSKESFDTQYF
TRBV7-9,TRBJ1-1,CASSLVGITEAFF
TRBV7-2,TRBJ1-6,CASSLGHKNSPLHF
TRBV18,TRBJ1-5,CASSHIHGGVGQPQHF
TRBV5-1,TRBJ1-6,CASSVSGQGVDNSPLHF
TRBV6-5,TRBJ2-1,CASTEGGGEQFF
TRBV7-9,TRBJ1-2,CASSLAGGYGYTF
TRBV6-5,TRBJ1-1,CASSYSLQTGPTEAFF